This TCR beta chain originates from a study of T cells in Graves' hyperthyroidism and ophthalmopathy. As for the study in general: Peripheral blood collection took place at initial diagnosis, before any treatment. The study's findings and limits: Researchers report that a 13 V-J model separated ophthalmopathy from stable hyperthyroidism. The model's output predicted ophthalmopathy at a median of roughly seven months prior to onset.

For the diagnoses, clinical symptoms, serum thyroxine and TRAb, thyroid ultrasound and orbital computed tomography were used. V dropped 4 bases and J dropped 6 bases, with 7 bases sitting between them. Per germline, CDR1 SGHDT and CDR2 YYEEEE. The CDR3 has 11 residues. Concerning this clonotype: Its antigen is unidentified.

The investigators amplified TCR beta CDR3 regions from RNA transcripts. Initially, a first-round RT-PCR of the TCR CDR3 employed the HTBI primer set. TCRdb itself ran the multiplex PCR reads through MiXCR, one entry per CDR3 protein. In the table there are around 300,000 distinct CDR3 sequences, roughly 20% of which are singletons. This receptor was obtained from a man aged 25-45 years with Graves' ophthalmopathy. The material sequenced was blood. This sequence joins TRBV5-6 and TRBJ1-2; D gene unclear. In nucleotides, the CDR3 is TGTGCCAGCAGCCCCGGGGATGGCTACACCTTC. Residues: CASSPGDGYTF.